The clone carrying this T cell receptor beta chain appeared a single time. The antigen remains undetermined. Primers included in the PCR were 60 Vbeta and 13 Jbeta primers. Measured with immunoSEQ multiplex PCR; TCRdb has only the in-frame clones, and not every one. This sample yields under 200,000 clones, of which 80% to 85% are seen a single time; less than 2% belongs to the top ten. The sample originates from a study of cytomegalovirus exposure and HLA in healthy donors. Study-level findings and limits: The study put 160 or so TCR beta chains on its list as cytomegalovirus-associated. About 87% or about 30% of the time was how often most TCR beta V segments were productive, according to an earlier analysis.

The J segment lost 6 bases and the V segment lost 4 bases, leaving 2 bases of the junction unmatched. This CDR3 has 12 residues. CDR1 KGHSH and CDR2 LQKENI come from the germline V gene. The V call is TRBV18, the J call TRBJ1-1; 7 nucleotides agree with TRBD1. The specimen sequenced was PBMCs. The receptor was isolated from a woman aged 18-35 years in good health and CMV-seronegative. The CDR3 reads CASSQQGSEAFF. In nucleotides, the CDR3 is TGTGCCAGCTCACAACAGGGGTCTGAAGCTTTCTTT.